This T cell receptor (beta chain) is from a study of T cell responses to AZD1222 COVID-19 vaccine. Data came from immunoSEQ multiplex PCR; TCRdb stores just in-frame clones and leaves some out. This table has around 150,000 clones, 88% appearing once. Looked up from germline, CDR1 is LNHDA and CDR2 is SQIVND (reference sequence). This CDR3 is 14 amino acids long. Trimming removed 0 bases from V and 1 base from J, with 6 bases in between. The source is an adult in good health. The V call is TRBV19, the J call TRBJ1-1; no clear D. Source: peripheral blood, taken on day 0 of AZD1222 vaccination. The CDR3 is CASSIEAGNTEAFF. CDR3 in DNA: TGTGCCAGTAGTATAGAGGCAGGGAACACTGAAGCTTTCTTT.